A selection of T cell receptor beta chains follows, all from one sample in a study of OX40 agonist ivuxolimab in advanced cancers. Sequenced by immunoSEQ multiplex PCR; TCRdb stores in-frame clones only, minus some. The data contain about 70,000 clones, 70% to 90% of them singletons. Sequenced material: CD4+ or CD8+ T cells sorted from blood, taken in a trial of the OX40 agonist ivuxolimab. These receptors originate from an adult with an advanced solid tumor such as melanoma, head and neck, liver or kidney cancer. Each CDR3 is given with its conserved first and last residue. The order of the fields is D gene, clone size, V gene, J gene, CDR3 protein, CDR3 DNA. D genes are given only for firm matches. Some rows mark clone size as missing; the rest say once, few, many or name a class of expanded clone.

-	-	TRBV7-9	TRBJ2-7	CASSLGSLSYEQYF	TGTGCCAGCAGCTTAGGATCACTTAGCTACGAGCAGTACTTC
TRBD2	-	TRBV5-4	TRBJ2-5	CASSLDGGLAGGTETQYF	TGTGCCAGCAGCTTGGACGGAGGACTAGCGGGGGGTACTGAGACCCAGTACTTC
-	-	TRBV2	TRBJ2-5	CASRGRIQETQYF	TGTGCCAGCAGGGGACGGATACAAGAGACCCAGTACTTC
TRBD2	-	TRBV20-1	TRBJ2-5	CSGGLQETQYF	TGCAGTGGGGGACTACAAGAGACCCAGTACTTC
-	-	TRBV30	TRBJ2-1	CAWTGYNEQFF	TGTGCCTGGACAGGCTACAATGAGCAGTTCTTC
TRBD1	-	TRBV5-3	TRBJ1-5	CARSLLQGNQPQHF	TGTGCCAGAAGCTTGCTACAGGGGAATCAGCCCCAGCATTTT
-	once	TRBV28	TRBJ1-4	CASSYRTNEKLFF	TGTGCCAGCAGTTACAGGACTAATGAAAAACTGTTTTTT
-	-	TRBV6-6	TRBJ2-1	CASVSSYNEQFF	TGTGCCAGCGTGAGCTCCTACAATGAGCAGTTCTTC
-	-	TRBV7-2	TRBJ2-5	CASSLIQGKRETQYF	TGTGCCAGCAGCTTAATCCAGGGGAAGAGGGAGACCCAGTACTTC
TRBD1	-	TRBV2	TRBJ1-1	CAGSEQGRNTEAFF	TGTGCCGGCAGTGAACAGGGGAGGAACACTGAAGCTTTCTTT
-	-	TRBV7-2	TRBJ2-3	CASSLSAGISGDTQYF	TGTGCCAGCAGCTTAAGCGCAGGGATTTCGGGGGATACGCAGTATTTT
-	-	TRBV7-9	TRBJ2-1	CASSGPGTNYNEQFF	TGTGCCAGCAGCGGTCCCGGGACGAATTACAATGAGCAGTTCTTC
TRBD2	-	TRBV19	TRBJ2-1	CASRDWGLAGLEQFF	TGTGCCAGTAGGGATTGGGGACTAGCGGGTCTTGAGCAGTTCTTC
-	-	TRBV27	TRBJ2-7	CASSSTTPLGGGRPYEQYF	TGTGCCAGCAGTTCGACAACGCCTTTAGGGGGGGGTCGACCCTACGAGCAGTACTTC
TRBD1	-	TRBV10-3	TRBJ2-3	CAISSDRERTDTQYF	TGTGCCATCAGCTCCGACAGGGAGAGGACAGATACGCAGTATTTT
-	-	TRBV6-5	TRBJ2-5	CASSRDGETQYF	TGTGCCAGCAGCCGGGACGGAGAGACCCAGTACTTC
-	once	TRBV28	TRBJ1-1	CASGTFPNPNTEAFF	TGTGCCAGCGGAACTTTCCCCAATCCGAACACTGAAGCTTTCTTT
TRBD1	-	TRBV27	TRBJ2-3	CASSLEGGGDTQYF	TGTGCCAGCAGCCTCGAAGGGGGCGGAGATACGCAGTATTTT
TRBD2	-	TRBV19	TRBJ2-2	CASSPPRGRSTGELFF	TGTGCCAGTAGCCCCCCCCGCGGGAGAAGCACCGGGGAGCTGTTTTTT
-	-	TRBV5-4	TRBJ2-7	CASSLGREFGEQYF	TGTGCCAGCAGCTTGGGTCGGGAGTTCGGAGAGCAGTACTTC
TRBD1	-	TRBV6-5	TRBJ2-7	CASSYFRDRSHEQYF	TGTGCCAGCAGTTATTTCCGGGACAGGAGCCACGAGCAGTACTTC
TRBD2	-	TRBV18	TRBJ2-3	CASSRTSRNTDTQYF	TGTGCCAGCTCTCGGACTAGCAGGAACACAGATACGCAGTATTTT
TRBD1	-	TRBV19	TRBJ1-5	CASKMGQDSNQPQHF	TGTGCCAGTAAGATGGGACAGGATAGCAATCAGCCCCAGCATTTT
-	-	TRBV5-1	TRBJ2-1	CASSYGQGNEQFF	TGCGCCAGCAGCTATGGGCAGGGTAATGAGCAGTTCTTC
TRBD2	few	TRBV5-1	TRBJ2-5	CASSPLGTREETQYF	TGCGCCAGCAGTCCCCTAGGGACTAGGGAAGAGACCCAGTACTTC
-	once	TRBV7-6	TRBJ1-1	CASSLGHWNTEAFF	TGTGCCAGCAGCTTAGGGCACTGGAACACTGAAGCTTTCTTT
TRBD2	once	TRBV5-1	TRBJ2-1	CASSFNSGSSEQFF	TGCGCCAGCAGCTTTAATAGCGGGAGCTCTGAGCAGTTCTTC
TRBD2	-	TRBV19	TRBJ2-5	CASSILADQETQYF	TGTGCCAGTAGTATACTAGCGGACCAAGAGACCCAGTACTTC
-	-	TRBV7-8	TRBJ2-7	CASSLARGSYEQYF	TGTGCCAGCAGCTTAGCGCGCGGATCCTACGAGCAGTACTTC
-	-	TRBV4-2	TRBJ1-1	CASSQELGDAGTEAFF	TGTGCCAGCAGCCAAGAACTAGGGGACGCCGGTACTGAAGCTTTCTTT
-	-	TRBV6-6	TRBJ2-1	CASSLYNEQFF	TGTGCCAGCAGTCTGTACAATGAGCAGTTCTTC
-	-	TRBV6-5	TRBJ2-2	CASSSWKQGNGELFF	TGTGCCAGCAGTTCCTGGAAACAGGGAAACGGGGAGCTGTTTTTT
TRBD2	-	TRBV27	TRBJ2-5	CASSSAYGTKETQYF	TGTGCCAGCAGTTCAGCCTACGGGACTAAAGAGACCCAGTACTTC
-	-	TRBV30	TRBJ1-1	CAWLQDTRGEAFF	TGTGCCTGGCTACAGGACACCAGAGGTGAAGCTTTCTTT
TRBD2	-	TRBV28	TRBJ2-3	CATWGASGRGTDTQYF	TGTGCCACGTGGGGGGCTAGCGGGAGGGGCACAGATACGCAGTATTTT
TRBD1	once	TRBV2	TRBJ2-5	CASSDRATGVETQYF	TGTGCCAGCTCTGACCGGGCCACAGGGGTTGAGACCCAGTACTTC
-	-	TRBV5-1	TRBJ1-6	CASRWNYNSPLHF	TGCGCCAGCAGGTGGAACTATAATTCACCCCTCCACTTT
-	-	TRBV18	TRBJ1-4	CASSPRSVNEKLFF	TGTGCCAGCTCACCAAGATCGGTTAATGAAAAACTGTTTTTT
TRBD1	-	TRBV27	TRBJ1-2	CASSLYAGGDGYTF	TGTGCCAGCAGTTTATACGCAGGGGGCGATGGCTACACCTTC
-	-	TRBV6-1	TRBJ1-1	CASSEQRVEAFF	TGTGCCAGCAGTGAACAGCGGGTAGAAGCTTTCTTT
-	-	TRBV19	TRBJ1-4	CASSIGTETNEKLFF	TGTGCCAGTAGTATAGGGACGGAAACTAATGAAAAACTGTTTTTT
TRBD1	-	TRBV18	TRBJ1-1	CASSTLGTGGLNTEAFF	TGTGCCAGCTCGACTCTCGGGACAGGAGGATTAAACACTGAAGCTTTCTTT
-	-	TRBV29-1	TRBJ2-7	CSVDGPSYEQYF	TGCAGCGTTGACGGGCCCTCCTACGAGCAGTACTTC
TRBD1	-	TRBV6-5	TRBJ1-6	CASSYKGQGKTLHF	TGTGCCAGCAGTTACAAGGGACAGGGGAAGACCCTCCACTTT
-	-	TRBV6-6	TRBJ2-1	CASSSGLGSNEQFF	TGTGCCAGCAGTTCTGGTTTAGGATCGAATGAGCAGTTCTTC
-	-	TRBV4-2	TRBJ2-3	CASSQDEYLTDTQYF	TGTGCCAGCAGCCAAGATGAGTACTTGACAGATACGCAGTATTTT
-	-	TRBV28	TRBJ1-3	CASSLRPSSGNTIYF	TGTGCCAGCAGTTTAAGGCCGTCCTCTGGAAACACCATATATTTT
TRBD2	-	TRBV7-9	TRBJ2-3	CASRKGLASDTQYF	TGTGCCAGCAGAAAGGGACTAGCGTCAGATACGCAGTATTTT